This T cell receptor (beta chain) was sequenced for a study of T cell responses to AZD1222 COVID-19 vaccine. Study conclusions and caveats: Females outnumbered males among donors, who were mostly white British; clonal diversity was possibly underestimated. Spike was spanned by vaccine-associated CD4 TCRs, with dominance at 160-218 and 743-854. Seropositive at baseline were only a handful of AZD1222 recipients.

Pooling covered second doses at about 4 or about 12 weeks. This CDR3 has 14 amino acids. V lost 4 bases and J lost 3, with 13 bases in between. Germline values: CDR1 SGHDN, CDR2 FVKESK. Comment on this clone: Its antigen is not identified.

Assay used: immunoSEQ multiplex PCR; TCRdb lists only in-frame clones, some missing. Of 45,000 to 65,000 clones in the sample, roughly 89% were seen once. Specimen: peripheral blood, collected 28 days after the second AZD1222 dose. This chain connects TRBV14 to TRBJ2-7, with a possible D match to TRBD1 (5 bases). The clonotype originates from an adult who received the AZD1222 COVID-19 vaccine. As DNA, the CDR3 is TGTGCCAGCAGCCCCTCGGCAGGGTACTACGAGCAGTACTTC. Its protein product is CASSPSAGYYEQYF.